These 18 T cell receptor beta chains share one sample of origin, sequenced in a study of T-cell memory formation after mild COVID-19. TCRdb fed the 5' RACE reads into MiXCR, producing one record per CDR3 protein. The repertoire consists of fewer than 700,000 distinct CDR3 sequences, with about a fifth occurring once and the leading ten covering about 8.4%. The sequenced sample was PBMCs or a T cell subset sorted from them (not recorded which). These receptors all stem from an adult woman who had mild COVID-19 (a few samples of this study predate the infection). Cell type and time point are not known.

The gene calls are TRBV24-1 and TRBJ1-1; 9 nucleotides agree with TRBD1. The length of the CDR3 is 15 residues. CDR1 is KGHDR, CDR2 SFDVKD, per germline. Trimming at V came to 2 bases and at J to 4 bases, leaving 4 bases not matched to a gene. CDR3 amino acids: CATSDSRTGATEAFF. Here the CDR3 DNA reads TGTGCCACCAGTGATTCACGGACAGGGGCCACTGAAGCTTTCTTT.

The chain is built from TRBV9 and TRBJ2-5, with a tentative D call TRBD1 (5 bases). The CDR3 has 14 amino acids. With 0 bases removed from V and 5 bases from J, the gap between germline ends came to 11 bases. The germline gives CDR1 SGDLS, CDR2 YYNGEE. In DNA, the CDR3 is TGTGCCAGCAGCGTAGGGGGCCTTGAGGAGACCCAGTACTTC. Translated, it gives CASSVGGLEETQYF.

V is TRBV5-1 and J is TRBJ2-1; no clear D gene. This CDR3 comprises 13 residues. The V gene's germline CDR1 is SGHRS and CDR2 YFSETQ. V was clipped by 0 bases and J by 12 bases, with 13 bases between them. The CDR3 sequence: CASSLDGAARQFF. The CDR3 nucleotides are TGCGCCAGCAGCTTGGATGGCGCAGCTCGGCAGTTCTTC.

The J gene is TRBJ1-1, the V gene TRBV10-3; 7 positions match TRBD1. The V and J ends lost 6 bases and 1 base, in that order; junction bases with no gene match: 8. Germline CDR1 and CDR2: ENHRY and SYGVKD. This CDR3 spans 15 amino acids. The CDR3 protein is CAIRQGPSENTEAFF. CDR3 nucleotide sequence: TGTGCCATCAGACAGGGGCCAAGTGAGAACACTGAAGCTTTCTTT.

A word on this clonotype: The junction and the germline gene differ at one end; a read error may be behind it. The rearrangement joins TRBV3-1 to TRBJ2-5; 8 positions match TRBD1. The length of the CDR3 is 14 residues. Germline values: CDR1 LGHDT, CDR2 YNNKEL (reference sequence). The CDR3 region is CAGRQTGAQETQYF. The CDR3 DNA reads as TGTGCCGGCAGGCAGACAGGGGCCCAAGAGACCCAGTACTTC.

This clonotype showed up just a few times. The chain recombines TRBV7-9 with TRBJ2-3; D ambiguous. The ends were cut back, 5 bases at V and 5 bases at J, with 14 bases in the middle. The CDR3 covers 14 residues. Looked up from germline, CDR1 is SEHNR and CDR2 is FQNEAQ (reference sequence). DNA of the CDR3: TGTGCCAGCAGCCACCTTAATAGGCAAGATACGCAGTATTTT. Its protein product is CASSHLNRQDTQYF.

As regards this clonotype: At one end the junction does not follow the germline gene, possibly because of a read error. The chain recombines TRBV18 with TRBJ1-2; D is unclear. The V gene's germline CDR1 is KGHSH and CDR2 LQKENI. The CDR3 extends over 14 amino acids. The CDR3 spells CASSPPVDNHGYTF. DNA of the CDR3: TGTGCCAGCTCACCACCTGTTGATAACCATGGCTACACCTTC.

This clonotype showed up just a few times. This chain uses TRBV7-8 with TRBJ2-7, with D perhaps TRBD1 or TRBD2 (5 bases each). The CDR3 covers 18 residues. Trimming stripped 3 bases from V and 0 bases from J, with 21 bases between. Germline V gives CDR1 SGHVS, CDR2 FQNEAQ. CDR3: CASSLTPIAGTVSYEQYF. Here the CDR3 DNA reads TGTGCCAGCAGCTTGACGCCGATCGCAGGGACGGTCTCCTACGAGCAGTACTTC.

This clonotype was recorded once. The J gene is TRBJ1-2, the V gene TRBV19; TRBD1 might be the D (6 bases). The CDR3 loop spans 15 amino acids. Germline CDR1 LNHDA, CDR2 SQIVND (reference sequence). The V end lost 1 base, the J end lost 4 bases, and 13 bases lay between the germline ends. CDR3 loop: CASSIAWTVPYGYTF. The CDR3 nucleotides are TGTGCCAGTAGTATAGCCTGGACAGTTCCCTATGGCTACACCTTC.

The chain joins TRBV5-1 to TRBJ2-2; D unresolved. Germline CDR1 reads SGHRS; CDR2 reads YFSETQ. The CDR3 is 12 residues long. V was pared by 4 bases and J by 9 bases, with 10 bases between. The CDR3 here is CASSRGVRELFF. CDR3 DNA: TGCGCCAGCAGCCGTGGGGTCAGGGAGCTGTTTTTT. Filled out from reference TRBV5-1 and TRBJ2-2, the complete variable domain reads KAGVTQTPRYLIKTRGQQVTLSCSPISGHRSVSWYQQTPGQGLQFLFEYFSETQRNKGNFPGRFSGRQFSNSRSEMNVSTLELGDSALYLCASSRGVRELFFGEGSRLTVL.

The chain links TRBV10-3 to TRBJ2-7, with D possibly TRBD1 on 5 matching bases. Trimming removed 4 bases from V and 0 bases from J, with 13 bases in between. This CDR3 has 15 residues. Germline CDR1 and CDR2: ENHRY and SYGVKD. DNA for the CDR3: TGTGCCATCAGTGTGACAGACCATCGCTCCTACGAGCAGTACTTC. This encodes CAISVTDHRSYEQYF.

This clonotype has just a few counts. The rearrangement links TRBV4-1 to TRBJ2-3; 7 bases are a match to TRBD1. The CDR3 contains 16 residues. Germline lookup yields CDR1 MGHRA and CDR2 YSYEKL. Trimming took 5 bases from V and 4 from J; bases not matched to a gene: 12. CDR3 region: CASSFRGGPKADTQYF. The CDR3 DNA is TGCGCCAGCAGCTTCCGAGGGGGCCCCAAGGCAGATACGCAGTATTTT.

The chain uses TRBV20-1 and TRBJ2-3; TRBD2 aligns across 8 bases. This CDR3 has 16 amino acids. J was trimmed by 3 bases and V by 3 bases; bases with no gene match: 11. Looked up from germline, CDR1 is DFQATT and CDR2 is SNEGSKA (reference sequence). The chain's CDR3 is CSARRGSGSRTDTQYF. DNA of the CDR3: TGCAGTGCTAGGAGGGGGAGCGGGAGTAGGACAGATACGCAGTATTTT.

The genes are TRBV3-1 and TRBJ2-7; D possibly matches TRBD1 or TRBD2 (5 bases each). CDR3 length: 17 amino acids. Germline CDR1 is LGHDT and CDR2 is YNNKEL (reference sequence). V gave up 0 bases and J gave up 2 bases, with 17 bases separating them. The DNA for the CDR3 is TGTGCCAGCAGCCAAGATAAAGGGGACCCCTGGACCTACGAGCAGTACTTC. Translating gives CASSQDKGDPWTYEQYF.

This clonotype was seen a handful of times. The V and J genes are TRBV5-1 and TRBJ2-3, with D perhaps matching TRBD2 (7 bases). V was pared by 4 bases and J by 3 bases, with 15 bases between. The CDR3 covers 15 residues. Germline V CDR1 and CDR2: SGHRS, YFSETQ. CDR3 in amino acids: CASSRGGVKTDTQYF. CDR3 nucleotides: TGCGCCAGCAGCCGAGGGGGGGTCAAGACAGATACGCAGTATTTT. Combining the CDR3 with reference TRBV5-1 and TRBJ2-3 gives the whole variable domain KAGVTQTPRYLIKTRGQQVTLSCSPISGHRSVSWYQQTPGQGLQFLFEYFSETQRNKGNFPGRFSGRQFSNSRSEMNVSTLELGDSALYLCASSRGGVKTDTQYFGPGTRLTVL.

This clonotype turned up a few times. V and J are TRBV5-4 and TRBJ1-2; no clear D. CDR1 is SGHNT and CDR2 is YYREEE in the germline V gene (reference sequence). The germline V and J ends were trimmed by 2 bases and 7 bases, with 15 bases remaining between them. This CDR3 has 14 residues. This CDR3 reads CASSFAGLKFGYTF. CDR3 DNA sequence: TGTGCCAGCAGCTTTGCAGGACTTAAGTTTGGCTACACCTTC.

This clonotype appeared a few times. The chain uses TRBV6-5 and TRBJ1-1; D might be TRBD1 (5 bases). Trimming pared 2 bases from V and 1 base from J, leaving 11 bases between. The CDR3 runs to 15 residues. In germline, CDR1 is MNHEY, CDR2 SVGAGI. The CDR3 reads CASSYPGTGNTEAFF. CDR3 DNA sequence: TGTGCCAGCAGTTACCCCGGGACGGGGAACACTGAAGCTTTCTTT.

This chain links TRBV12-3 or TRBV12-4 with TRBJ2-1; possibly TRBD2 for D (6 bases). The CDR3 extends over 15 amino acids. The ends were cut back, 5 bases at V and 9 bases at J, with 20 bases in the middle. The CDR3 nucleotides are TGTGCCAGCAGTCACGGGACTCGATCTTGGACTGAGCAGTTCTTC. This encodes CASSHGTRSWTEQFF.